Listed below are T cell receptor beta chains from one sample, sequenced in a study of T cell repertoires in cytomegalovirus infection. TCRdb reprocessed the reads with MiXCR, giving one entry per CDR3 protein. The sample contains roughly 630,000 distinct CDR3 sequences, roughly 24% of which appear only once. What was sequenced was CD8+ T cells from PBMCs. Source of these receptors: a human donor in good health (CMV status not recorded). Some clones in this sample may be carry-over from other donors' samples. The CDR3 runs from the conserved cysteine through the conserved F or W. A D gene is named only where the DNA matches it firmly. For some rows the clone size is stated as once, few or many, or as a class when expanded; others skip it.

d_call	clone_size	v_call	j_call	cdr3_aa	cdr3_nt
TRBD2	few	TRBV6-1	TRBJ2-5	CASSGLRGGPETQYF	TGTGCCAGTTCGGGGTTGCGGGGGGGCCCCGAGACCCAGTACTTC
NA	NA	TRBV6-1	TRBJ1-5	CASSSRLGNQPQHF	TGTGCCAGCAGCTCTAGGCTGGGCAATCAGCCCCAGCATTTT
TRBD2	many	TRBV4-1	TRBJ2-2	CASSLRTGLAGANTGELFF	TGCGCCAGCAGCCTACGGACGGGACTAGCGGGAGCGAACACCGGGGAGCTGTTTTTT
TRBD1	NA	TRBV4-1	TRBJ2-3	CASRPDPVRDRGTDTQYF	TGCGCCAGCAGACCTGACCCAGTCCGGGACAGGGGCACAGATACGCAGTATTTT
TRBD2	many	TRBV6-5	TRBJ2-1	CASSPRGGGEQFF	TGTGCCAGCAGCCCTCGTGGGGGGGGTGAGCAGTTCTTC
TRBD2	few	TRBV5-1	TRBJ2-1	CASSYYPSGGGNEQFF	TGCGCCAGCAGCTACTACCCTAGCGGGGGGGGCAATGAGCAGTTCTTC
NA	few	TRBV7-9	TRBJ2-7	CASRGGLDRSEQYF	TGTGCCAGCAGAGGGGGGCTGGACCGGAGTGAGCAGTACTTC
TRBD1	NA	TRBV6-5	TRBJ1-2	CATLRDSYGYTF	TGTGCCACCCTGAGGGACAGCTATGGCTACACCTTC
NA	many	TRBV7-2	TRBJ2-3	CASSLGGTSTDTQYF	TGTGCCAGCAGCTTAGGAGGGACTAGCACAGATACGCAGTATTTT
NA	NA	TRBV15	TRBJ2-2	CATSSDGVTGELFF	TGTGCCACCTCTTCGGACGGTGTCACCGGGGAGCTGTTTTTT
TRBD2	NA	TRBV28	TRBJ2-2	CASSFWASGGTTGELFF	TGTGCCAGCAGTTTCTGGGCTAGCGGGGGTACCACCGGGGAGCTGTTTTTT
NA	NA	TRBV6-6	TRBJ2-4	CASSYSGNNIQYF	TGTGCCAGCAGTTACTCGGGTAACAACATTCAGTACTTC
TRBD1	many	TRBV12-3/TRBV12-4	TRBJ1-1	CASSLLPPGTGEAFF	TGTGCCAGCAGTTTGCTTCCCCCCGGGACAGGGGAAGCTTTCTTT
NA	NA	TRBV9	TRBJ2-2	CASRLENTGELFF	TGTGCCAGCAGACTCGAGAACACCGGGGAGCTGTTTTTT
NA	many	TRBV12-5	TRBJ2-7	CASAPGTLIGQYF	TGTGCTAGTGCCCCAGGGACCCTCATCGGGCAGTACTTC
TRBD1	few	TRBV2	TRBJ1-1	CASRADRGRRINTEAFF	TGTGCCAGCAGGGCGGACAGGGGAAGGAGAATAAACACTGAAGCTTTCTTT
NA	few	TRBV28	TRBJ1-3	CASSLYQGWAGNTIYF	TGTGCCAGCAGTTTATATCAGGGTTGGGCTGGAAACACCATATATTTT
NA	NA	TRBV7-9	TRBJ2-1	CASTPPGQSLNEQFF	TGTGCCAGCACCCCACCGGGACAATCTCTCAATGAGCAGTTCTTC
TRBD1	NA	TRBV7-9	TRBJ1-1	CASSSRGQLNTEAFF	TGTGCCAGCAGCTCGAGGGGACAGCTCAACACTGAAGCTTTCTTT
NA	many	TRBV7-6	TRBJ2-3	CASSLVQGRADTQYF	TGTGCCAGCAGCTTAGTACAGGGACGGGCAGATACGCAGTATTTT
TRBD2	few	TRBV5-4	TRBJ2-1	CASSLGLAGSITYNEQFF	TGTGCCAGCAGCTTGGGTCTAGCGGGGTCTATCACCTACAATGAGCAGTTCTTC
NA	NA	TRBV2	TRBJ2-5	CASSTGTTLGGQETQYF	TGTGCCAGCAGTACCGGGACTACCCTAGGGGGCCAAGAGACCCAGTACTTC
NA	NA	TRBV5-6	TRBJ2-1	CASSLFPGSIVDEQFF	TGTGCCAGCAGCTTATTCCCGGGAAGTATCGTTGATGAGCAGTTCTTC
NA	many	TRBV7-8	TRBJ1-2	CASSLGGQFPANYGYTF	TGTGCCAGCAGCTTAGGGGGGCAGTTCCCAGCTAACTATGGCTACACCTTC
TRBD1	many	TRBV28	TRBJ2-5	CASSSPRDREGETQYF	TGTGCCAGCAGTTCCCCCCGGGACAGGGAGGGAGAGACCCAGTACTTC
NA	few	TRBV27	TRBJ2-2	CASRKSNTGELFF	TGTGCCAGCAGGAAATCTAACACCGGGGAGCTGTTTTTT
TRBD1	many	TRBV7-8	TRBJ2-1	CASREPGTGDYNEQFF	TGTGCCAGCAGGGAGCCGGGAACAGGGGACTACAATGAGCAGTTCTTC
NA	NA	TRBV9	TRBJ2-1	CASSVKQGWHEQFF	TGTGCCAGCAGCGTGAAACAGGGTTGGCATGAGCAGTTCTTC
TRBD1	NA	TRBV19	TRBJ2-1	CASRDRKLIYNEQFF	TGTGCCAGTAGGGACAGGAAACTAATATACAATGAGCAGTTCTTC
TRBD1	few	TRBV6-5	TRBJ2-3	CAARQGYTDTQYF	TGTGCCGCACGACAGGGATACACAGATACGCAGTATTTT
NA	few	TRBV27	TRBJ1-2	CASSFQGSPSSYGYTF	TGTGCCAGCAGTTTCCAAGGTTCGCCCAGCTCGTATGGCTACACCTTC
NA	NA	TRBV2	TRBJ1-4	CATSRDLGEKLFF	TGTGCCACCTCTAGGGACTTGGGCGAAAAACTGTTTTTT
NA	NA	TRBV24-1	TRBJ2-1	CATDKGRGEQFF	TGTGCCACTGATAAGGGGAGGGGGGAGCAGTTCTTC
NA	once	TRBV7-6	TRBJ1-5	CASTPDSSNQPQHF	TGTGCCAGCACCCCGGACTCTAGCAATCAGCCCCAGCATTTT
NA	NA	TRBV19	TRBJ2-1	CASIPNGPYEQFF	TGTGCCAGTATCCCAAACGGCCCATATGAGCAGTTCTTC
TRBD1	few	TRBV4-1	TRBJ2-1	CASSHSGTGDNEQFF	TGCGCCAGCAGCCATTCCGGGACAGGGGACAATGAGCAGTTCTTC
NA	NA	TRBV2	TRBJ1-1	CASLGAGVTEAFF	TGTGCCAGCCTCGGGGCAGGGGTTACTGAAGCTTTCTTT
NA	many	TRBV7-2	TRBJ2-4	CASSLPVTKNIQYF	TGTGCCAGCAGCTTACCGGTGACCAAAAACATTCAGTACTTC
TRBD1	NA	TRBV28	TRBJ2-1	CATRTGGSYNEQFF	TGTGCCACCAGGACAGGGGGCTCCTACAATGAGCAGTTCTTC
TRBD1	NA	TRBV29-1	TRBJ1-2	CSAGGQGPYGYTF	TGCAGCGCCGGAGGACAGGGTCCCTATGGCTACACCTTC
TRBD2	NA	TRBV28	TRBJ2-1	CASSLVVAGVSSYNEQFF	TGTGCCAGCAGTTTAGTTGTGGCGGGGGTTAGCTCCTACAATGAGCAGTTCTTC
NA	NA	TRBV7-6	TRBJ1-1	CANSLAPNTEAFF	TGTGCCAACAGCTTAGCGCCCAATACTGAAGCTTTCTTT
NA	NA	TRBV5-1	TRBJ2-3	CASSTDSTDTQYF	TGCGCCAGCAGCACCGACAGCACAGATACGCAGTATTTT